Shown below are 6 T cell receptor beta chains from a single sample sequenced in a study of shared clonotypes between healthy human individuals. The repertoire was sequenced with immunoSEQ multiplex PCR; TCRdb's copy has only in-frame clones and lacks some. The top ten clones hold 1% to 1.5% of a sample with about 1,800,000 clones, about 95% of them seen once. Naive CD8 populations comprised CD45RO-negative cells positively selected for CCR7, excluding terminally differentiated effector memory CD45RA+ cells. Sequenced input: naive CD8+ T cells sorted from blood. The source of these receptors is a man aged 18 to 29 in good health.

The chain links TRBV6-1 to TRBJ1-1; 7 bases are a match to TRBD1. The V gene end was trimmed by 3 bases and the J gene end by 0 bases; junction bases not matched to a gene: 7. CDR3 length: 16 residues. The germline gives CDR1 MNHNS, CDR2 SASEGT. CDR3 amino acids: CASSEMPGQMNTEAFF. Written as DNA, the CDR3 is TGTGCCAGCAGTGAGATGCCGGGACAGATGAACACTGAAGCTTTCTTT.

J is TRBJ1-2 and V is TRBV2, with D uncertain. The V and J ends lost 10 bases and 2 bases respectively, with 14 bases between them. The germline V gene has CDR1 SNHLY and CDR2 FYNNEI. This CDR3 has 13 residues. The CDR3 loop reads CAIQYVPNYGYTF. The CDR3 region has the DNA TGTGCCATCCAATATGTGCCCAACTATGGCTACACCTTC.

The chain joins TRBV29-1 to TRBJ1-1, with 10 bases that match TRBD1. The germline V gene encodes CDR1 SQVTM and CDR2 ANQGSEA. The CDR3 is 12 residues long. V gave up 7 bases and J gave up 12 bases; unmatched junction bases: 11. The DNA of the CDR3 is TGCAGCGAAGATACGGGACAGGGGTTTTCTTTCTTT. It is translated as CSEDTGQGFSFF. The variable domain in full, with the rest retrieved from reference TRBV29-1 and TRBJ1-1, is SAVISQKPSRDICQRGTSLTIQCQVDSQVTMMFWYRQQPGQSLTLIATANQGSEATYESGFVIDKFPISRPNLTFSTLTVSNMSPEDSSIYLCSEDTGQGFSFFGQGTRLTVV.

This chain joins TRBV9 and TRBJ2-1; D uncertain. Germline V CDR1 and CDR2: SGDLS, YYNGEE. CDR3 length: 14 amino acids. The V and J ends lost 4 bases and 7 bases respectively, with 15 bases between them. This CDR3 reads CASSPDRPGNEQFF. CDR3 bases: TGTGCCAGCAGCCCCGACCGCCCTGGGAATGAGCAGTTCTTC.

This clone showed up just once. This rearrangement joins TRBV6-5 to TRBJ2-7; no clear D. The CDR3 extends over 14 amino acids. Trimming removed 6 bases at V and 5 bases at J, with 17 bases between. CDR1 and CDR2 from the germline V gene are MNHEY and SVGAGI. For the CDR3, the DNA is TGTGCCAGCAGCGTAGCCGGGTCGGGTAACGAGCAGTACTTC. Translation gives CASSVAGSGNEQYF.

The CDR3: CASSRPYSDTQYF. DNA of the CDR3: TGTGCCAGCAGCCGACCGTATTCAGATACGCAGTATTTT. V is TRBV7-9 and J is TRBJ2-3; D is uncertain. The germline gives CDR1 SEHNR, CDR2 FQNEAQ (reference sequence). This CDR3 spans 13 amino acids. Trimming took off 5 bases at V and 4 bases at J, with 10 bases between the two ends.